A selection of T cell receptor beta chains follows, all from one sample in a study of T cells after yellow fever vaccination. TCRdb fed the 5' RACE reads into MiXCR, producing one record per CDR3 protein. This repertoire shows 500,000 to 650,000 distinct CDR3 sequences, 9% to 15% found once; its top ten account for about 15%. The sample consisted of PBMCs, taken on the day of the yellow fever booster vaccination. These receptors originate from a man aged 25 to 45 who received the YFV17D yellow fever vaccine. Both conserved end residues are trimmed from each CDR3. The D gene is left open where the match is weak.

d_call,v_call,cdr3_length,j_call,cdr3_aa
NA,TRBV6-2/TRBV6-3,11,TRBJ2-5,ASSGVQGVTQY
TRBD2,TRBV29-1,9,TRBJ2-1,SVVSGTKQF
NA,TRBV12-2,18,TRBJ2-1,ASRLAERICGLSMNNEQF
NA,TRBV29-1,12,TRBJ1-4,SVTLSTLNEKLF
TRBD1,TRBV12-3/TRBV12-4,11,TRBJ2-7,ASREDRAYEQY
NA,TRBV7-7,14,TRBJ2-3,ASSVGGTGSTDTQY
TRBD1,TRBV18,13,TRBJ1-1,ASSPGQGPTTEAF
NA,TRBV20-1,12,TRBJ1-5,SAEGRALNQPQH
NA,TRBV20-1,8,TRBJ2-1,SAGRGEQF
NA,TRBV27,13,TRBJ2-7,ASSSDAGQYLEQY
NA,TRBV12-3/TRBV12-4,12,TRBJ2-3,ASSTTASTDTQY
TRBD2,TRBV4-3,13,TRBJ2-7,ASSQSSGLSYEQY
TRBD2,TRBV19,14,TRBJ2-7,ASSSHLAGVFGEQY
NA,TRBV5-1,11,TRBJ2-2,ASSLRTTGELF
NA,TRBV5-1,13,TRBJ2-5,ASSKGTTFQETQY
TRBD2,TRBV20-1,15,TRBJ2-1,SARSDTAGFWDNEQF
NA,TRBV14,13,TRBJ2-5,ASSQWGGMEETQY
TRBD2,TRBV24-1,15,TRBJ2-3,ATSDSPAGGPTDTQY
NA,TRBV28,12,TRBJ2-7,ASLFRGRSYEQY
TRBD2,TRBV5-4,15,TRBJ2-7,ASSTPTSGRTTYEQY
NA,TRBV5-6,13,TRBJ2-5,ASSGQLDSQETQY
TRBD2,TRBV4-2,17,TRBJ2-5,ASSQASFWREGLQETQY
TRBD1,TRBV29-1,13,TRBJ2-1,SVAGTGTVYNEQF
TRBD2,TRBV27,13,TRBJ2-2,ASNRAGANTGELF
NA,TRBV20-1,10,TRBJ2-7,SAEASSYEQY
TRBD2,TRBV6-2/TRBV6-3,13,TRBJ2-7,ASSPLTSGRNEQY
TRBD1,TRBV5-5,14,TRBJ2-3,ASSPLGQGWTDTQY
NA,TRBV4-3,13,TRBJ2-6,ASSQEGAGANVLT
NA,TRBV27,14,TRBJ2-1,ASSLSKMAAYNEQF
NA,TRBV7-2,13,TRBJ1-5,ASRTGRSSNQPQH
NA,TRBV29-1,11,TRBJ2-7,SVEELDSYEQY
TRBD1,TRBV5-1,13,TRBJ1-2,ASSSGQGSSYGYT
NA,TRBV27,11,TRBJ1-5,ASSPETGQPQH
NA,TRBV6-1,11,TRBJ2-3,ASLGPGTDTQY
TRBD1,TRBV7-9,10,TRBJ2-7,ASSVTGVEQY
TRBD2,TRBV27,15,TRBJ2-1,ASSGELAGEVRNEQF
NA,TRBV4-3,12,TRBJ2-2,ASSQDPGAGELF
NA,TRBV11-3,13,TRBJ2-1,ASSSGADSYNEQF
NA,TRBV18,12,TRBJ2-5,ASSPGLIQETQY
NA,TRBV20-1,11,TRBJ2-7,SASPQGNYEQY
NA,TRBV7-9,12,TRBJ2-7,ASSETTLGYEQY
TRBD2,TRBV6-1,15,TRBJ2-2,ASSEAELAGVAGELF
TRBD1,TRBV5-1,13,TRBJ2-5,ASTRGDSKGETQY
TRBD1,TRBV27,13,TRBJ2-5,ASSLSSPGGETQY
NA,TRBV20-1,11,TRBJ2-1,SARPDRYNEQF
NA,TRBV7-2,10,TRBJ2-1,ASSTTEVPQF
NA,TRBV2,13,TRBJ2-4,ASRPGHGAKNIQY
NA,TRBV7-2,11,TRBJ2-1,ASRLQIDNEQF
TRBD1,TRBV10-1,21,TRBJ2-7,ASRTLNRSNGTGVELTPYEQY
TRBD2,TRBV5-5,14,TRBJ2-5,ASSLDSGVRWETQY
NA,TRBV7-2,12,TRBJ2-7,ASSSSAGNYEQY
NA,TRBV7-3,11,TRBJ1-2,ASSLRDGRLYT
TRBD2,TRBV19,12,TRBJ2-5,AARAGGGEETQY
NA,TRBV20-1,12,TRBJ1-1,SAIHRQVNTEAF
TRBD1,TRBV28,13,TRBJ2-5,ASSHPGTGQETQY
NA,TRBV12-3/TRBV12-4,11,TRBJ1-4,ASRAAEWGKLF
TRBD1,TRBV29-1,14,TRBJ2-5,SSSSTGGVEGETQY
NA,TRBV6-5,14,TRBJ2-6,ASSYSFTSGANVLT
TRBD2,TRBV29-1,11,TRBJ2-1,SADRLAGNEQF
NA,TRBV24-1,13,TRBJ1-5,ATSEAGGHNQPQH